Shown below are 6 T cell receptor beta chains from a single sample sequenced in a study of T cells generated in artificial thymic organoids (dated by TCRdb to 2016 to 2017). The library was made by 5' RACE. The data were produced on an Illumina MiSeq. TCRalpha and TCRbeta libraries were amplified separately by semi-nested PCR with Advantage 2 and reverse primers in the TRAC or TRBC constant regions. TCRdb trimmed the raw reads at Q25, called clones with MiXCR and kept productive beta chains. All rows with the same CDR3 protein become a single entry with the most common DNA and genes. The sample profile shows some 8,000 distinct CDR3 sequences; about 16% of them were found once. The leading ten clones occupy over 1.1% of the sample. Specimen: naive CD8+ T cells from the thymus. This specimen's cell subset or site label, interpreted: CD3+TCRalphabeta+CD8SP T cells; for blood, CD45RO-CCR7+ naive CD8+ T cells. These receptors came from a human donor who gave cord blood stem cells for thymic organoid culture, a cardiac surgery patient who gave postnatal thymus, or a blood donor (not recorded which).

As concerns this clonotype: Since a much larger clone is just one base distant, this may be a read error. The chain joins TRBV4-1 to TRBJ2-1; D possibly corresponds to TRBD2 (5 bases). CDR1 is MGHRA, CDR2 YSYEKL, per germline. CDR3 size: 14 residues. The CDR3 region has the DNA TGCGCCAGCAGCCAACCGGGAACCTACAATGGGCAGTTCTTC. Translating it yields CASSQPGTYNGQFF.

This clonotype has a handful of counts. This may be a read error: a much more frequent sequence differs by one nucleotide. This rearrangement joins TRBV29-1 to TRBJ1-5, with D tentatively TRBD1 (5 bases). CDR3 length equals 13 residues. The V and J ends lost 7 bases and 3 bases respectively, with 13 bases between them. Germline V gives CDR1 SQVTM, CDR2 ANQGSEA. The CDR3 bases are TGCAGCGCCTGGGGCGGAATCAATCAGCCCCAGCATTTT. Encoded protein: CSAWGGINQPQHF. The full variable domain, completed using reference TRBV29-1 and TRBJ1-5, is SAVISQKPSRDICQRGTSLTIQCQVDSQVTMMFWYRQQPGQSLTLIATANQGSEATYESGFVIDKFPISRPNLTFSTLTVSNMSPEDSSIYLCSAWGGINQPQHFGDGTRLSIL.

Here the CDR3 reads CATSDFGTSGPRGPDTQYF. The CDR3 bases are TGTGCCACCAGTGATTTTGGGACTAGCGGCCCCAGGGGCCCAGATACGCAGTATTTT. The rearrangement joins TRBV24-1 to TRBJ2-3, with 11 bases matching TRBD2. The CDR3 runs 19 residues. With 1 base clipped from V and 4 bases from J, the junction kept 12 bases outside the gene matches. Germline CDR1 is KGHDR and CDR2 is SFDVKD.

Judged by abundance, this clonotype is medium-sized. The rearrangement links TRBV4-1 to TRBJ2-7, with TRBD2 matching 7 bases. CDR3 length: 15 amino acids. V lost 1 base and J lost 3; bases outside the gene matches: 6. CDR1 MGHRA and CDR2 YSYEKL come from the germline V gene. The CDR3 loop is CASSQATGGFYEQYF. The CDR3 DNA reads TGCGCCAGCAGCCAAGCGACGGGAGGATTCTACGAGCAGTACTTC.

In its sample, this clonotype is medium-sized. This rearrangement joins TRBV7-8 to TRBJ2-1; the D is unclear. The V and J ends lost 5 bases and 0 bases respectively, with 14 bases between them. The CDR3 spans 16 residues. Germline V CDR1 and CDR2: SGHVS, FQNEAQ. The CDR3 is CASSNLGRSSYNEQFF. Here the CDR3 DNA reads TGTGCCAGCAGCAACCTCGGGCGGAGCTCCTACAATGAGCAGTTCTTC.

This clonotype is labeled medium-sized. The V and J genes are TRBV7-3 and TRBJ2-1; a possible D gene is TRBD1 (6 bases). Germline V CDR1 and CDR2: SGHTA, FQGTGA. The CDR3 covers 15 residues. Trimming pared 1 base from V and 9 bases from J, leaving 16 bases between. CDR3 region: CASSLMGWGQTEQFF. The DNA of the CDR3 is TGTGCCAGCAGCTTAATGGGTTGGGGGCAAACTGAGCAGTTCTTC. Based on the CDR3 plus reference TRBV7-3 and TRBJ2-1, the full variable domain is GAGVSQTPSNKVTEKGKYVELRCDPISGHTALYWYRQSLGQGPEFLIYFQGTGAADDSGLPNDRFFAVRPEGSVSTLKIQRTERGDSAVYLCASSLMGWGQTEQFFGPGTRLTVL.